These T cell receptor beta chains were read from a single sample in a study of Ad26.COV2.S vaccination and SARS-CoV-2 variants. Profiling relied on immunoSEQ multiplex PCR, and the TCRdb table lists in-frame clones only, not all of them. The sample consists of 440,000 or so clones, less than 95% of them appearing once. The sequences come from peripheral blood, collected in a trial of Ad26.COV2.S vaccine versus placebo. The receptors stem from a person between 18 and 65 years old who received the Ad26.COV2.S COVID-19 vaccine or a placebo. CDR3s include the opening cysteine and the closing phenylalanine or tryptophan. D genes are given only for firm matches. Expanded clones get a size class; other rows say once, few or many, or leave the size out.

once TRBJ2-7 TRBD2 TRBV7-9 CASSLMLAGDHEQYF TGTGCCAGCAGCTTAATGCTAGCGGGAGATCACGAGCAGTACTTC
once TRBJ1-1 . TRBV11-2 CASSSGGGGDDTEAFF TGTGCCAGCAGCTCTGGTGGGGGGGGCGACGACACTGAAGCTTTCTTT
. TRBJ2-7 . TRBV5-1 CASSLDPGPSYEQYF TGCGCCAGCAGCTTGGATCCAGGGCCCTCCTACGAGCAGTACTTC
. TRBJ2-5 TRBD2 TRBV28 CASRVAGGEETQYF TGTGCCAGCAGAGTAGCGGGAGGGGAAGAGACCCAGTACTTC
. TRBJ2-1 . TRBV20-1 CSASWTVSTYNEQFF TGCAGTGCTAGTTGGACAGTCTCTACCTACAATGAGCAGTTCTTC
. TRBJ1-2 . TRBV11-2 CASSLVEYGYTF TGTGCCAGCAGCTTAGTCGAGTATGGCTACACCTTC
. TRBJ2-1 TRBD1 TRBV2 CASNTIVGRGLYNEQFF TGTGCCAGCAACACCATAGTGGGCAGGGGGCTCTACAATGAGCAGTTCTTC
. TRBJ2-7 . TRBV5-5 CASSPDRSYEQYF TGTGCCAGCAGCCCAGACAGGTCCTACGAGCAGTACTTC
. TRBJ1-1 TRBD1 TRBV5-1 CASSFTPTQGLNTEAFF TGCGCCAGCAGCTTTACCCCCACACAGGGGCTGAACACTGAAGCTTTCTTT
. TRBJ2-1 . TRBV5-5 CASSLGGYNEQFF TGTGCCAGCAGCTTGGGGGGTTACAATGAGCAGTTCTTC
. TRBJ2-1 . TRBV10-3 CAISSGTYSYNEQFF TGTGCCATCAGTTCCGGGACTTACTCCTACAATGAGCAGTTCTTC
. TRBJ1-4 . TRBV29-1 CSVQQGANEKLFF TGCAGCGTACAACAGGGTGCTAATGAAAAACTGTTTTTT
. TRBJ2-7 TRBD1 TRBV27 CASSLRQGALSREQYF TGTGCCAGCAGTTTAAGGCAGGGGGCGTTATCCAGGGAGCAGTACTTC
. TRBJ1-2 TRBD1 TRBV7-2 CASSYGGGGVSSYGYTF TGTGCCAGCAGCTATGGTGGAGGGGGCGTCTCGTCCTATGGCTACACCTTC
. TRBJ2-5 . TRBV27 CASSFLGSGWGLKTQYF TGTGCCAGCAGTTTTTTGGGGTCAGGATGGGGCTTGAAGACCCAGTACTTC
. TRBJ2-7 TRBD1 TRBV27 CASPGQGAYEQYF TGTGCCAGCCCGGGACAGGGGGCCTACGAGCAGTACTTC
few TRBJ2-7 . TRBV11-2 CASSFGRYYEQYF TGTGCCAGCAGCTTTGGACGCTACTACGAGCAGTACTTC
. TRBJ1-2 . TRBV19 CASSIAGVGYTF TGTGCCAGTAGTATCGCCGGGGTTGGCTACACCTTC
. TRBJ2-1 TRBD2 TRBV5-4 CASSPRASGVNEQFF TGTGCCAGCAGTCCGCGAGCTAGCGGGGTCAATGAGCAGTTCTTC
few TRBJ2-7 TRBD1 TRBV7-2 CASSLDGDRAYEQYF TGTGCCAGCAGCTTAGACGGGGACAGGGCCTACGAGCAGTACTTC
. TRBJ2-2 . TRBV28 CASTLIGGLGTGELFF TGTGCCAGCACCCTAATAGGCGGGTTGGGCACCGGGGAGCTGTTTTTT
once TRBJ2-1 . TRBV11-1 CASSLWQGSYNEQFF TGTGCCAGCAGCTTATGGCAGGGGTCCTACAATGAGCAGTTCTTC
. TRBJ1-1 . TRBV9 CASSPGGSSDTEAFF TGTGCCAGCAGCCCCGGGGGGAGCTCGGACACTGAAGCTTTCTTT
. TRBJ2-7 . TRBV3-1/TRBV3-2 CASSQLGGFYEQYF TGTGCCAGCAGCCAACTAGGCGGGTTCTACGAGCAGTACTTC
. TRBJ2-2 . TRBV2 CASKRLGGDTGELFF TGTGCCAGCAAACGTTTGGGTGGGGACACCGGGGAGCTGTTTTTT
. TRBJ2-7 . TRBV4-3 CASSQGLVGPYEQYF TGCGCCAGCAGCCAAGGACTAGTCGGGCCCTACGAGCAGTACTTC